The present T cell receptor beta chain was sequenced within a study of blood T cell repertoires in COVID-19. Study overall: Nucleic acid was either cDNA or gDNA, and it came from T cells, B-cell-depleted T cells, or PBMCs.

The assay was immunoSEQ multiplex PCR, and TCRdb's table has in-frame clones only and misses some. The sample includes approximately 100,000 clones, 86% of them seen just once. Germline V gives CDR1 SGHTA, CDR2 FQGNSA. J lost 4 bases, V lost 5 bases, and 11 bases had no gene match. The CDR3 runs 16 residues. The sequenced sample consisted of peripheral blood. This chain joins TRBV7-2 and TRBJ2-3; TRBD1 matches 8 bases. This receptor was taken from a human donor in a cohort sampled during active COVID-19. DNA for the CDR3: TGTGCCAGCAGCCCCCAAGGGCAGGGGGCATCAGATACGCAGTATTTT. Protein sequence: CASSPQGQGASDTQYF.